The 16 T cell receptor beta chains below come from one sample, sequenced in a study of blood T cell repertoires in COVID-19. The protocol was immunoSEQ multiplex PCR, while the TCRdb copy is restricted to in-frame clones and leaves out a portion. The table lists fewer than 150,000 clones, roughly nine tenths of them singletons, with about 8% in the top ten. Sequenced material: peripheral blood. The receptors come from a man aged 70-80 years who had recovered from COVID-19.

The V call is TRBV6-5, the J call TRBJ2-7; D is possibly TRBD2 (5 bases). The germline CDR1 and CDR2 sequences are MNHEY and SVGAGI. V lost 0 bases and J lost 4, with 13 bases in between. The CDR3 totals 15 residues. The CDR3 region is CASSYSPSQVYEQYF. CDR3 DNA: TGTGCCAGCAGTTACTCGCCTAGCCAGGTGTACGAGCAGTACTTC.

CDR3 loop: CASSPNRNQPQHF. As DNA, the CDR3 is TGTGCCAGCAGCCCCAATAGAAATCAGCCCCAGCATTTT. V and J are TRBV7-9 and TRBJ1-5, with D unclear. Germline values: CDR1 SEHNR, CDR2 FQNEAQ (reference sequence). With 5 bases removed from V and 4 bases from J, the gap between germline ends came to 9 bases. This CDR3 spans 13 amino acids.

The V gene is TRBV28, the J gene TRBJ2-6; D not certain. Per the germline V gene, CDR1 is MDHEN and CDR2 is SYDVKM. This CDR3 has 13 residues. The DNA of the CDR3 is TGTGTAACCTGGGCATCAGGGGCCAACGTCCTGACTTTC. It yields the protein CVTWASGANVLTF.

The CDR3 nucleotides are TGCAGTGCTAGTTCAATCTCTGGAAACACCATATATTTT. Translating it yields CSASSISGNTIYF. The J gene is TRBJ1-3, the V gene TRBV20-1; D is ambiguous. CDR1 DFQATT and CDR2 SNEGSKA come from the germline V gene (reference sequence). Trimming pared 3 bases from V and 0 bases from J, leaving 6 bases between. The CDR3 totals 13 residues.

This chain links TRBV7-2 with TRBJ2-1, with 8 bases matching TRBD1. Germline trimming cut 5 bases from V and 10 bases from J; bases unmatched to any gene: 7. Per the germline V gene, CDR1 is SGHTA and CDR2 is FQGNSA. This CDR3 comprises 13 residues. The CDR3 here is CASSPGRDREQFF. For the CDR3, the DNA is TGTGCCAGCAGCCCAGGTAGGGACAGGGAGCAGTTCTTC.

CDR3 protein: CASSTQSRTAGYGYTF. CDR3 in DNA: TGTGCCAGCAGCACCCAATCCCGGACAGCCGGCTATGGCTACACCTTC. The V gene is TRBV9, the J gene TRBJ1-2; TRBD1 is a possible D gene (6 bases). There are 16 residues in the CDR3. From germline, CDR1 is SGDLS and CDR2 YYNGEE. Trimming took 4 bases from V and 4 from J, leaving 20 bases between them.

The J gene is TRBJ1-2, the V gene TRBV19; the D gene is possibly TRBD1 (6 bases). V lost 3 bases to trimming and J lost 4 bases, with 12 bases between them. Per germline, CDR1 LNHDA and CDR2 SQIVND (reference sequence). This CDR3 is built from 14 residues. The CDR3 nucleotides read TGTGCCAGTAGTATCGGGGGGCTGGTCTATGGCTACACCTTC. Protein product: CASSIGGLVYGYTF.

The V and J genes are TRBV3-1 (or the pseudogene TRBV3-2) and TRBJ1-1; 8 nucleotides match TRBD1. Trimming cost V 4 bases and J 11 bases; bases outside gene matches: 9. Per germline, CDR1 LGHDT and CDR2 YNNKEL (reference sequence). The CDR3 runs to 13 residues. The CDR3 region is CASSLRTGSVAFF. The CDR3 DNA is TGTGCCAGCAGCCTGCGGACAGGGAGTGTGGCTTTCTTT.

This clone appeared once. The chain is built from TRBV12-5 and TRBJ2-3, with D unclear. The CDR3 runs 13 residues. V lost 10 bases, J lost 1 base, and 12 bases lay in between. Germline assignment: CDR1 LGHNT and CDR2 FRNRAP. CDR3: CATGSPGTDTQYF. The CDR3 DNA sequence: TGTGCTACGGGTTCTCCTGGCACAGATACGCAGTATTTT.

The chain links TRBV7-8 to TRBJ1-2, with 9 bases lining up with TRBD1. The CDR3 loop spans 16 amino acids. CDR1 SGHVS and CDR2 FQNEAQ come from the germline V gene. V dropped 7 bases and J dropped 3; count of bases not matched to a gene: 12. The CDR3 DNA reads as TGTGCCAGCACCCAGAGGGACAGGGCCTCCTACTATGGCTACACCTTC. This sequence encodes CASTQRDRASYYGYTF. Full variable domain (outside the CDR3, taken from reference TRBV7-8 and TRBJ1-2): GAGVSQSPRYKVAKRGQDVALRCDPISGHVSLFWYQQALGQGPEFLTYFQNEAQLDKSGLPSDRFFAERPEGSVSTLKIQRTQQEDSAVYLCASTQRDRASYYGYTFGSGTRLTVV.

This clone showed up just once. The rearrangement uses TRBV6-6 and TRBJ1-1; tentatively, D is TRBD1 (6 bases). Germline V CDR1 and CDR2: MNHNY, SVGAGI (reference sequence). Between the trimmed V and J ends, which lost 6 bases and 9 bases, there was a span of 14 bases. There are 12 residues in the CDR3. CDR3 nucleotides: TGTGCCAGCAGGGAGGGGGAGGGAAAAGCTTTCTTT. Protein sequence: CASREGEGKAFF.

CDR3 sequence (DNA): TGCGCCAGCAGCAAAGAGACTCCCCCCTACGAGCAGTACTTC. Its translation: CASSKETPPYEQYF. The rearrangement uses TRBV5-1 and TRBJ2-7; no firm D call. Germline CDR1 reads SGHRS; CDR2 reads YFSETQ. The CDR3 covers 14 residues. With 4 bases removed from V and 2 bases from J, the gap between germline ends came to 13 bases.

This chain connects TRBV12-3 or TRBV12-4 to TRBJ1-2, with TRBD1 as a possible D gene (5 bases). V was clipped by 7 bases and J by 2 bases, with 11 bases between them. There are 13 residues in the CDR3. The CDR3 DNA is TGTGCCAGCACCCTACGGGGGAACTATGGCTACACCTTC. It yields the protein CASTLRGNYGYTF.

This rearrangement joins TRBV30 to TRBJ1-4, with D perhaps matching TRBD1 (6 bases). The CDR3 runs 13 residues. Looked up from germline, CDR1 is GTSNPN and CDR2 is SVGIG (reference sequence). Trimming stripped 2 bases from V and 8 bases from J, with 12 bases between. This chain's CDR3 is CAWSTGNSEKLFF. CDR3 nucleotide sequence: TGTGCCTGGAGTACAGGGAATAGCGAAAAACTGTTTTTT.

This chain links TRBV28 with TRBJ1-1; a possible D gene is TRBD1 (5 bases). CDR3 size: 14 residues. The germline V and J ends were trimmed by 6 bases and 1 base, with 12 bases remaining between them. Germline V lookup: CDR1 MDHEN, CDR2 SYDVKM. CDR3 DNA: TGTGCCAGCAGGTGGCCACAGGAGAACACTGAAGCTTTCTTT. Amino acid sequence: CASRWPQENTEAFF. Full variable domain (missing parts from reference TRBV28 and TRBJ1-1): DVKVTQSSRYLVKRTGEKVFLECVQDMDHENMFWYRQDPGLGLRLIYFSYDVKMKEKGDIPEGYSVSREKKERFSLILESASTNQTSMYLCASRWPQENTEAFFGQGTRLTVV.

In its sample, this clone was seen a few times. This chain links TRBV28 with TRBJ1-1, with 10 bases matching TRBD1. There are 19 residues in the CDR3. From germline, CDR1 is MDHEN and CDR2 SYDVKM. The ends lost 3 bases at V and 3 bases at J; junction bases unmatched: 16. The CDR3 region is CASSLPSWDRGWVHTEAFF. The CDR3 bases are TGTGCCAGCAGTTTGCCCTCCTGGGACAGGGGATGGGTGCACACTGAAGCTTTCTTT.